Listed below are T cell receptor beta chains from one sample, sequenced in a study of blood T cell repertoires in COVID-19. The repertoire was sequenced with immunoSEQ multiplex PCR; TCRdb's copy has only in-frame clones and lacks some. The profile shows approximately 250,000 clones, approximately 85% of them singletons. Sequencing was done on a sample of PBMCs or T cells enriched from blood (not recorded which). Receptors were obtained from a woman between 45 and 60 years old with acute COVID-19. The CDR3 runs from the conserved cysteine through the conserved F or W. D genes are given only for firm matches. Clone size is stated in some rows and not others, as once, few, many or a class when expanded.

j_call	d_call	clone_size	v_call	cdr3_nt	cdr3_aa
TRBJ1-1	TRBD1	NA	TRBV3-1/TRBV3-2	TGTGCCAGCAGCCAAGAGACAGGGGTGAACACTGAAGCTTTCTTT	CASSQETGVNTEAFF
TRBJ1-2	NA	NA	TRBV28	TGTGCCAGCAGTTTGACAACTCAAATCTATGGCTACACCTTC	CASSLTTQIYGYTF
TRBJ2-1	NA	NA	TRBV6-5	TGTGCCAGCACTAGGGGTGGTGAGCAGTTCTTC	CASTRGGEQFF
TRBJ1-2	NA	once	TRBV18	TGTGCCAGCTCACCACCCGACACGGGGTATGGCTACACCTTC	CASSPPDTGYGYTF
TRBJ1-1	TRBD1	NA	TRBV5-4	TGTGCCAGCAGCCTACAGGGGGCGGCTGAAGCTTTCTTT	CASSLQGAAEAFF
TRBJ2-3	NA	NA	TRBV21-1	TGTGCCAGCAGCACACGCCAGGGTGGGGACACAGATACGCAGTATTTT	CASSTRQGGDTDTQYF
TRBJ1-1	NA	once	TRBV18	TGTGCCAGCTCACCTACGTGGGGGGTTGGTGAAGCTTTCTTT	CASSPTWGVGEAFF
TRBJ2-6	TRBD1	NA	TRBV29-1	TGCAGTGGGACAGTCTCTGGGGCCAACGTCCTGACTTTC	CSGTVSGANVLTF
TRBJ1-5	NA	once	TRBV21-1	TGTGCCAGCAGCAAAGAAGGAGAGGGAGGGGACAATCAGCCCCAGCATTTT	CASSKEGEGGDNQPQHF
TRBJ1-1	TRBD1	NA	TRBV3-1/TRBV3-2	TGTGCCAGCAGCCAAGGACCGGGACAGGGGAACACTGAAGCTTTCTTT	CASSQGPGQGNTEAFF
TRBJ2-1	TRBD2	NA	TRBV19	TGTGCCAGTAGTGTCCAACTAGCGGGGGGAAATGAGCAGTTCTTC	CASSVQLAGGNEQFF
TRBJ2-7	TRBD1	NA	TRBV18	TGTGCCAGCTCACAAGGACAGGGGTCCTACGAGCAGTACTTC	CASSQGQGSYEQYF
TRBJ1-2	TRBD1	NA	TRBV30	TGTGCCTCACAAATGAGACAGGGGGCGAACTATGGCTACACCTTC	CASQMRQGANYGYTF
TRBJ1-2	NA	NA	TRBV25-1	TGTGCCAGCAGGGGACAAATTAACTATGGCTACACCTTC	CASRGQINYGYTF
TRBJ1-3	NA	once	TRBV13	TGTGCCAGCAGCGAGGCAGGGCCTGGAAACACCATATATTTT	CASSEAGPGNTIYF
TRBJ1-6	NA	NA	TRBV15	TGTGCCACCAGCAGAGACCCGAGTGTTGGCTCCTATAATTCACCCCTCCACTTT	CATSRDPSVGSYNSPLHF